This TCR beta chain emerged from a study of blood T cells in healthy people across ages. This clonotype showed up just a few times. For the second PCR, which ran for roughly 6 to 12 cycles, a sample-barcoded 5' primer and a J-beta primer mix were used. TCRdb processed the 5' RACE reads anew with MiXCR; each CDR3 protein has one entry. The repertoire has roughly 1,100,000 distinct CDR3 sequences, 20% to 25% of them found once; the top ten carry around 0.75%. V trimming: 2 bases; J trimming: 8 bases; junction bases outside the gene matches: 12. CDR3 length equals 16 residues. CDR1 and CDR2 from the germline V gene are SGHVS and FQNEAQ. These data were also reused for a study on T cells of mothers and their children. That report adds: None of the identified T cell clones proved to be persistent microchimeric clones.

The specimen sequenced was blood. The rearrangement uses TRBV7-8 and TRBJ2-1, with TRBD2 identical over 7 bases. The TCR sequence derives from a girl aged 2 to 10 in good health. The CDR3 sequence: CASSLLRGRYLDEQFF. The CDR3 DNA sequence: TGTGCCAGCAGCTTACTGCGCGGGAGATATTTGGATGAGCAGTTCTTC. Drawing the rest from reference TRBV7-8 and TRBJ2-1, the complete variable domain is GAGVSQSPRYKVAKRGQDVALRCDPISGHVSLFWYQQALGQGPEFLTYFQNEAQLDKSGLPSDRFFAERPEGSVSTLKIQRTQQEDSAVYLCASSLLRGRYLDEQFFGPGTRLTVL.